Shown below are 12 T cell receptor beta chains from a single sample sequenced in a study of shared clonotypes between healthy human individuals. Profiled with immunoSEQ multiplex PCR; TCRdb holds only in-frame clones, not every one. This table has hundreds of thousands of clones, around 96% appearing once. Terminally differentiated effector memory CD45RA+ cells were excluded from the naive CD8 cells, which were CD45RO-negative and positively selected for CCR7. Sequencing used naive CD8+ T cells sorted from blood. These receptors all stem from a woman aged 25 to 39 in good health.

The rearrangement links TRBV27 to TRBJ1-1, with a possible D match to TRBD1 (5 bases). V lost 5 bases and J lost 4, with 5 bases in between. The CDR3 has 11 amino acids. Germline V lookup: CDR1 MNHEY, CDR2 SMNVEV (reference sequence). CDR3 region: CASSQGTEAFF. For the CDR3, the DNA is TGTGCCAGCAGTCAGGGCACTGAAGCTTTCTTT.

The CDR3 spells CASSLGRGNQPQHF. The CDR3 DNA follows: TGTGCCAGCAGTTTGGGCAGGGGGAATCAGCCCCAGCATTTT. V usage is TRBV27 and J usage is TRBJ1-5, with 7 nucleotides matching TRBD1. With V trimmed by 3 bases and J by 4 bases, 3 bases remained unmatched. Germline V gene sequence: CDR1 MNHEY, CDR2 SMNVEV (reference sequence). This CDR3 has 14 amino acids.

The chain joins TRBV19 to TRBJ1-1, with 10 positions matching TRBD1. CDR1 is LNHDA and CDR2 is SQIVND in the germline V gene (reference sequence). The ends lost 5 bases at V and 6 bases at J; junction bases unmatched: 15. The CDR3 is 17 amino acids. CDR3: CASSPLPPGQGVAEAFF. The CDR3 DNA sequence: TGTGCCAGTAGTCCCCTTCCACCCGGACAGGGGGTTGCTGAAGCTTTCTTT.

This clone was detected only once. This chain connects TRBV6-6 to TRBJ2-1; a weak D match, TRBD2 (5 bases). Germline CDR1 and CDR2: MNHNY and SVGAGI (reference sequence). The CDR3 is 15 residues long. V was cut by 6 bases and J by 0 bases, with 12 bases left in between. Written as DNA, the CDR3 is TGTGCCAGCAGGGAGCGGACGAGCTCCTACAATGAGCAGTTCTTC. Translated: CASRERTSSYNEQFF.

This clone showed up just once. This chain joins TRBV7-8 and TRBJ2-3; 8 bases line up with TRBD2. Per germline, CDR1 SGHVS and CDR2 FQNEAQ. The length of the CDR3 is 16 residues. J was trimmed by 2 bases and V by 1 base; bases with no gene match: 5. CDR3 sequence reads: CASSLDGTSITDTQYF. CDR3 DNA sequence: TGTGCCAGCAGCTTAGACGGGACTAGTATCACAGATACGCAGTATTTT.

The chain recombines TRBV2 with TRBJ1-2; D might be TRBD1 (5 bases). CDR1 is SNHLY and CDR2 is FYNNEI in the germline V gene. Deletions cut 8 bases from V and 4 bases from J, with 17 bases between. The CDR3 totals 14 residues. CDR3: CASPTGFYSYGYTF. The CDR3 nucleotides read TGTGCCAGCCCTACAGGCTTCTACAGCTATGGCTACACCTTC. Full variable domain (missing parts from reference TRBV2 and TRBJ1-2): EPEVTQTPSHQVTQMGQEVILRCVPISNHLYFYWYRQILGQKVEFLVSFYNNEISEKSEIFDDQFSVERPDGSNFTLKIRSTKLEDSAMYFCASPTGFYSYGYTFGSGTRLTVV.

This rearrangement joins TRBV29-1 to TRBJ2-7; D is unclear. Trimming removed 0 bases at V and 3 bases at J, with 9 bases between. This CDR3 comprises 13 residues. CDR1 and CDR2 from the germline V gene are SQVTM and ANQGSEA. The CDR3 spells CSVEDEWDYEQYF. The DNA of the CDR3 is TGCAGCGTTGAAGATGAGTGGGACTACGAGCAGTACTTC.

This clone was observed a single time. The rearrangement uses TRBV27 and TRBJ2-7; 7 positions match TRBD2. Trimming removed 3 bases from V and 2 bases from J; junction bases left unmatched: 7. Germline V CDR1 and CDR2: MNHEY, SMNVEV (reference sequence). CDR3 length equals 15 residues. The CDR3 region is CASSFRAGATYEQYF. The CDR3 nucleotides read TGTGCCAGCAGTTTTAGGGCGGGAGCGACCTACGAGCAGTACTTC.

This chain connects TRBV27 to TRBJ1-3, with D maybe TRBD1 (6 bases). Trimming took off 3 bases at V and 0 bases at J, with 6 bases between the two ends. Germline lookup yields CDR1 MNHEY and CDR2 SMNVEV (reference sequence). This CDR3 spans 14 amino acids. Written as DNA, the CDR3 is TGTGCCAGCAGTTTGGACAGCTCTGGAAACACCATATATTTT. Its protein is CASSLDSSGNTIYF.

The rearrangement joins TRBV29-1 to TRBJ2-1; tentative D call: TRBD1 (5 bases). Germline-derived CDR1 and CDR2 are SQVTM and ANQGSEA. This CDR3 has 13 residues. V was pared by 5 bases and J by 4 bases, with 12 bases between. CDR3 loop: CSVWTTTYNEQFF. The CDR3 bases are TGCAGCGTTTGGACAACCACTTACAATGAGCAGTTCTTC.

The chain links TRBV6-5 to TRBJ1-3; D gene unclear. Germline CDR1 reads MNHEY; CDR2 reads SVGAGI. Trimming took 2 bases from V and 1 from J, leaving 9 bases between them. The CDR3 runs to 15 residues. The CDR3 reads CASSYGRRSGNTIYF. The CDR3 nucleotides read TGTGCCAGCAGTTACGGGAGGCGTTCTGGAAACACCATATATTTT.

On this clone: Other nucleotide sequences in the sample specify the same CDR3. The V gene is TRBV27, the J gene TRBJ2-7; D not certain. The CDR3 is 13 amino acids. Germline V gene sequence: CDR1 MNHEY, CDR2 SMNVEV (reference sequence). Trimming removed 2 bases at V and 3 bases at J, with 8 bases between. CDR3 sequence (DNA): TGTGCCAGCAGTTTAGGGCAGGACTACGAGCAGTACTTC. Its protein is CASSLGQDYEQYF.